The source of this T cell receptor beta chain is a study of cytomegalovirus exposure and HLA in healthy donors. A note on this clone: Its antigen is as yet unknown.

Study conclusions and caveats: In an earlier analysis, in about 530 donors, most V segments appeared productive either ~87% or ~30% of the time. Reports showed the classifier diagnosing cytomegalovirus status with high specificity and sensitivity.

A multiplex PCR was run with 60 Vbeta primers and 13 Jbeta primers. TCRdb keeps only in-frame clones here, not all; method: immunoSEQ multiplex PCR. Of over 90,000 clones listed, more than 75% are singletons. The TCR comes from a woman aged 18-29 years in good health and CMV-seropositive. Input material: PBMCs.

CDR3: CASSLDHGLTLYNEQFF. The CDR3 DNA reads as TGTGCCAGCAGCTTGGATCACGGACTGACACTTTACAATGAGCAGTTCTTC. The V gene is TRBV5-4, the J gene TRBJ2-1, with D possibly being TRBD2 (5 bases). Germline CDR1 and CDR2: SGHNT and YYREEE (reference sequence). Trimming pared 0 bases from V and 4 bases from J, leaving 17 bases between. The CDR3 length is 17 residues.